Reported below is one T cell receptor (beta chain). Antigen specificity is unknown. The data derive from a study of blood T cells in healthy people across ages. Points from the study as a whole: Per million T cells, TCR beta diversity dropped about linearly as age rose.

Using a J-beta primer mix together with a sample-barcoded 5' primer, a second PCR was run for roughly 7 to 11 cycles. TCRdb reprocessed the 5' RACE reads with MiXCR, giving one entry per CDR3 protein. The repertoire holds around 990,000 distinct CDR3 sequences, more than 30% seen once, with over 10% in the top ten. Germline-derived CDR1 and CDR2 are KGHSH and LQKENI. The CDR3 contains 13 residues. The V end lost 5 bases, the J end lost 4 bases, and 9 bases lay between the germline ends. The specimen was blood. This receptor was taken from a man aged 18-30 years in good health. The chain employs TRBV18 and TRBJ2-1; D remains ambiguous. In nucleotides, the CDR3 is TGTGCCAGCTCAACCAATGGGTACAATGAGCAGTTCTTC. Translation gives CASSTNGYNEQFF.